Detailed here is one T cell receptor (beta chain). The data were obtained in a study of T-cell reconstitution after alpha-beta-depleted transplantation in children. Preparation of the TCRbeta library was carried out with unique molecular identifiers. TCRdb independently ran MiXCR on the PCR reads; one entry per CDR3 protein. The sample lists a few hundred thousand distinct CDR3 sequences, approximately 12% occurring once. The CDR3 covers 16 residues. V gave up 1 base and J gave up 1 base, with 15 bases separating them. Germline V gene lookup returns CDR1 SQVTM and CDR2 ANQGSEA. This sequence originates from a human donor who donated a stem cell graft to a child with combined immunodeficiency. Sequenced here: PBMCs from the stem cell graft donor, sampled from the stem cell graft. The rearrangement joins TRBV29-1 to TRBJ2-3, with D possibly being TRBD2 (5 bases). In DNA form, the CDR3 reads TGCAGCGTTGAAGCAGTAAGCGGACTCCGCACAGATACGCAGTATTTT. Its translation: CSVEAVSGLRTDTQYF.